The 29 T cell receptor beta chains in this list originate from one sample, sequenced in a study of T-cell memory formation after mild COVID-19. TCRdb independently ran MiXCR on the 5' RACE reads; one entry per CDR3 protein. Of under 250,000 distinct CDR3 sequences in the sample, 15% were seen once. The sequencing sample was made of PBMCs or a T cell subset sorted from them (not recorded which). These receptors all stem from an adult woman who had mild COVID-19 (a few samples of this study predate the infection). Cell type and time point are not known.

The chain carries TRBV20-1 and TRBJ2-3; D gene ambiguous. The V end lost 6 bases, the J end lost 4 bases, and 11 bases lay between the germline ends. Germline lookup yields CDR1 DFQATT and CDR2 SNEGSKA (reference sequence). The CDR3 runs to 12 residues. The chain's CDR3 is CSAESGPDTQYF. In DNA, the CDR3 is TGCAGTGCGGAGTCCGGTCCAGATACGCAGTATTTT.

The genes are TRBV6-1 and TRBJ2-7; D may be TRBD1 (7 bases). V was shortened by 6 bases and J by 7 bases, with 16 bases between the two germline ends. Germline V gene sequence: CDR1 MNHNS, CDR2 SASEGT. The CDR3 is 13 residues long. CDR3 coding DNA: TGTGCCAGCAGGGAGGGGGCCAGGGGGGAGCAGTACTTC. Its translation is CASREGARGEQYF.

In its sample, this clonotype was seen a few times. This chain joins TRBV4-2 and TRBJ2-3; D gene uncertain. The germline V gene encodes CDR1 LGHNA and CDR2 YNFKEQ. With 0 bases removed from V and 2 bases from J, the gap between germline ends came to 9 bases. CDR3 length: 15 residues. CDR3 loop: CASSQDRLLTDTQYF. For the CDR3, the DNA is TGTGCCAGCAGCCAAGATCGTTTACTCACAGATACGCAGTATTTT.

This clonotype appeared a single time. The chain carries TRBV12-3 or TRBV12-4 and TRBJ1-5; TRBD1 aligns across 8 bases. V gave up 4 bases and J gave up 7 bases; unmatched junction bases: 0. The CDR3 contains 12 residues. CDR3 loop: CASSSGGQPQHF. Here the CDR3 DNA reads TGTGCCAGCAGTTCAGGGGGCCAGCCCCAGCATTTT.

V is TRBV20-1 and J is TRBJ2-7; D is ambiguous. Germline CDR1 is DFQATT and CDR2 is SNEGSKA (reference sequence). CDR3 size: 15 residues. V gave up 2 bases and J gave up 4 bases, with 18 bases separating them. The CDR3 loop is CSARYNQQVWYEQYF. The CDR3 region has the DNA TGCAGTGCTAGATATAATCAGCAGGTCTGGTACGAGCAGTACTTC.

This clonotype is a singleton in its sample. This chain links TRBV3-1 with TRBJ1-2, with D possibly TRBD1 on 6 matching bases. Germline V gene sequence: CDR1 LGHDT, CDR2 YNNKEL (reference sequence). This CDR3 has 15 amino acids. Trimming removed 0 bases at V and 4 bases at J, with 12 bases between. DNA for the CDR3: TGTGCCAGCAGCCAAGAGAGTCGGGGGCTCTATGGCTACACCTTC. Protein sequence: CASSQESRGLYGYTF. Combining the CDR3 with reference TRBV3-1 and TRBJ1-2 gives the whole variable domain DTAVSQTPKYLVTQMGNDKSIKCEQNLGHDTMYWYKQDSKKFLKIMFSYNNKELIINETVPNRFSPKSPDKAHLNLHINSLELGDSAVYFCASSQESRGLYGYTFGSGTRLTVV.

This clonotype was counted between two and nine times. The V gene is TRBV3-1, the J gene TRBJ2-7; D might be TRBD2 (5 bases). Germline values: CDR1 LGHDT, CDR2 YNNKEL (reference sequence). Trimming removed 4 bases from V and 5 bases from J, with 18 bases in between. CDR3 length equals 15 residues. In nucleotides, the CDR3 is TGTGCCAGCAGCCTTTCCGGGAACCCCGTCAACGAGCAGTACTTC. Protein product: CASSLSGNPVNEQYF.

This clonotype was seen only a few times. The genes are TRBV5-6 and TRBJ2-1; 7 bases agree with TRBD1. V shed 3 bases and J 0 bases; nucleotides not matched to a gene: 6. Germline-derived CDR1 and CDR2 are SGHDT and YYEEEE. The CDR3 has 16 amino acids. The CDR3, as DNA: TGTGCCAGCAGCTCTATACAGGGGAGCTCCTACAATGAGCAGTTCTTC. This sequence encodes CASSSIQGSSYNEQFF.

This clonotype was found many times. This sequence joins TRBV7-9 and TRBJ2-1; D is possibly TRBD1 or TRBD2 (5 bases each). Per the germline V gene, CDR1 is SEHNR and CDR2 is FQNEAQ (reference sequence). Trimming stripped 4 bases from V and 1 base from J, with 26 bases between. This CDR3 has 20 amino acids. CDR3 in amino acids: CASSYSRQSTGVGSYNEQFF. The DNA of the CDR3 is TGTGCCAGCAGCTACTCACGACAGAGCACCGGGGTGGGATCCTACAATGAGCAGTTCTTC.

The sample holds a few counts of this clonotype. This chain joins TRBV3-1 and TRBJ2-2; D remains unclear. CDR1 and CDR2 (germline): LGHDT, YNNKEL (reference sequence). The length of the CDR3 is 15 residues. V lost 1 base, J lost 2 bases, and 8 bases lay in between. This CDR3 is CASSQGFRNTGELFF. The CDR3 DNA reads as TGTGCCAGCAGCCAAGGGTTCAGAAACACCGGGGAGCTGTTTTTT.

In this sample, this clonotype turned up a few times. V usage is TRBV3-1 and J usage is TRBJ2-1; D unclear. Per germline, CDR1 LGHDT and CDR2 YNNKEL (reference sequence). The V and J ends lost 1 base and 11 bases respectively, with 9 bases between them. This CDR3 has 12 residues. The CDR3 DNA reads as TGTGCCAGCAGCCAAGGGCTAACAAAGCAGTTCTTC. This sequence encodes CASSQGLTKQFF.

There are many counts of this clonotype. The J gene is TRBJ1-4, the V gene TRBV9, with no clear D. The V gene's germline CDR1 is SGDLS and CDR2 YYNGEE. There are 15 residues in the CDR3. Deletions cut 0 bases from V and 5 bases from J, with 11 bases between. CDR3 residues: CASSVGTVENEKLFF. The CDR3 region has the DNA TGTGCCAGCAGCGTAGGCACGGTGGAGAATGAAAAACTGTTTTTT.

The chain recombines TRBV5-1 with TRBJ1-6, with D unclear. CDR1 and CDR2 from the germline V gene are SGHRS and YFSETQ. V was trimmed by 0 bases and J by 9 bases, leaving 10 bases between them. This CDR3 is built from 14 residues. CDR3 amino acids: CASSLEMGSSPLHF. CDR3 DNA sequence: TGCGCCAGCAGCTTGGAAATGGGTAGTTCACCCCTCCACTTT.

This chain connects TRBV29-1 to TRBJ2-3; 12 bases align to TRBD2. Looked up from germline, CDR1 is SQVTM and CDR2 is ANQGSEA. With 4 bases clipped from V and 0 bases from J, the junction kept 11 bases outside the gene matches. This CDR3 has 18 residues. CDR3 sequence reads: CSVGGLAGGPSSTDTQYF. The DNA of the CDR3 is TGCAGCGTTGGAGGTCTAGCGGGAGGGCCAAGTAGCACAGATACGCAGTATTTT.

The gene calls are TRBV19 and TRBJ2-2; D might be TRBD2 (6 bases). Deletions cut 5 bases from V and 3 bases from J, with 16 bases between. CDR1 and CDR2 from the germline V gene are LNHDA and SQIVND (reference sequence). The CDR3 consists of 16 residues. CDR3 in amino acids: CASSFDGSVDTGELFF. In nucleotides, the CDR3 is TGTGCCAGTAGTTTTGACGGGAGTGTCGACACCGGGGAGCTGTTTTTT. Complete variable domain (other parts from reference TRBV19 and TRBJ2-2): DGGITQSPKYLFRKEGQNVTLSCEQNLNHDAMYWYRQDPGQGLRLIYYSQIVNDFQKGDIAEGYSVSREKKESFPLTVTSAQKNPTAFYLCASSFDGSVDTGELFFGEGSRLTVL.

The CDR3, as DNA: TGTGCCAGCAGCGCATTAGGGACAGCTAAAAACACTGAAGCTTTCTTT. This translates into CASSALGTAKNTEAFF. This chain connects TRBV7-2 to TRBJ1-1; 7 bases agree with TRBD1. The V segment lost 5 bases and the J segment 2 bases; nucleotides outside the gene matches: 11. Germline CDR1 reads SGHTA; CDR2 reads FQGNSA. This CDR3 contains 16 residues.

This clonotype was seen ten or more times. This chain links TRBV29-1 with TRBJ2-3; D perhaps matches TRBD2 (5 bases). With 4 bases removed from V and 4 bases from J, the gap between germline ends came to 6 bases. CDR3 length: 11 amino acids. Germline V gives CDR1 SQVTM, CDR2 ANQGSEA. The CDR3 DNA sequence: TGCAGCGTTGGACTACCAGATACGCAGTATTTT. Translated, it gives CSVGLPDTQYF.

The CDR3 reads CASSFERETQYF. The CDR3 DNA follows: TGTGCCAGCAGTTTTGAGAGAGAGACCCAGTACTTC. The rearrangement joins TRBV12-3 or TRBV12-4 to TRBJ2-5; D not certain. CDR3 length equals 12 residues. Trimming pared 3 bases from V and 4 bases from J, leaving 6 bases between.

This clonotype was counted a few times. This chain joins TRBV9 and TRBJ2-3; 7 bases match TRBD2. Per the germline V gene, CDR1 is SGDLS and CDR2 is YYNGEE. Trimming cost V 0 bases and J 8 bases; bases outside gene matches: 6. This CDR3 has 14 residues. CDR3 sequence (DNA): TGTGCCAGCAGCGTAGATTCGGGGACTACTACGCAGTATTTT. The encoded protein is CASSVDSGTTTQYF.

The chain joins TRBV7-2 to TRBJ2-7; 7 bases fit TRBD1. V shed 0 bases, J shed 0 bases, and the junction held 5 bases outside the gene matches. CDR3 size: 16 residues. CDR1 and CDR2 (germline): SGHTA, FQGNSA. In DNA form, the CDR3 reads TGTGCCAGCAGCTTAGCGAGGGGGCGATTCTCCTACGAGCAGTACTTC. Translation: CASSLARGRFSYEQYF.

The chain couples TRBV10-3 to TRBJ2-3; D remains unclear. The CDR3 sequence is 15 residues long. CDR1 and CDR2 from the germline V gene are ENHRY and SYGVKD. Deletions cut 6 bases from V and 6 bases from J, with 19 bases between. CDR3 in DNA: TGTGCCATCAGCGATACGCGATGGTCTGGGGATACGCAGTATTTT. Encoded protein: CAISDTRWSGDTQYF.

This clonotype was seen a handful of times. The gene calls are TRBV20-1 and TRBJ1-1, with 8 bases lining up with TRBD1. The CDR3 has 15 residues. The V and J ends lost 5 bases and 2 bases, in that order; junction bases with no gene match: 10. The V gene's germline CDR1 is DFQATT and CDR2 SNEGSKA (reference sequence). The CDR3 sequence: CSAPHIDRGNTEAFF. Here the CDR3 DNA reads TGCAGTGCTCCCCACATAGACAGGGGTAACACTGAAGCTTTCTTT.

This chain connects TRBV30 to TRBJ2-7; D is unclear. The CDR3 totals 15 residues. CDR1 and CDR2 (germline): GTSNPN, SVGIG (reference sequence). Deletions cut 2 bases from V and 2 bases from J, with 16 bases between. In nucleotides, the CDR3 is TGTGCCTGGAGTTTCATGGGTGGGTTGACCTACGAGCAGTACTTC. Translated: CAWSFMGGLTYEQYF.

In nucleotides, the CDR3 is TGTGCCAGCAGTGCGGAGAGGGGTGGCAATCAGCCCCAGCATTTT. Residues: CASSAERGGNQPQHF. V usage is TRBV2 and J usage is TRBJ1-5, with D perhaps TRBD1 (5 bases). CDR1 and CDR2 from the germline V gene are SNHLY and FYNNEI. Deletions cut 4 bases from V and 2 bases from J, with 12 bases between. This CDR3 has 15 amino acids.

This clonotype was counted only a few times. The chain employs TRBV4-2 and TRBJ2-4; D is perhaps TRBD1 (6 bases). Trimming removed 2 bases at V and 0 bases at J, with 11 bases between. Germline CDR1 LGHNA, CDR2 YNFKEQ. The CDR3 sequence is 16 residues long. CDR3 sequence reads: CASSQRDTLAKNIQYF. For the CDR3, the DNA is TGTGCCAGCAGCCAAAGGGACACCCTAGCCAAAAACATTCAGTACTTC.

The chain combines TRBV12-3 or TRBV12-4 with TRBJ1-2, with no clear D. The V end lost 1 base, the J end lost 6 bases, and 12 bases lay between the germline ends. This CDR3 has 14 amino acids. The CDR3 region is CASSLGSRSNGYTF. DNA of the CDR3: TGTGCCAGCAGTTTAGGGAGCAGGAGCAATGGCTACACCTTC.

This chain connects TRBV4-3 to TRBJ2-5; possibly TRBD2 for D (7 bases). The CDR3 contains 20 residues. V was shortened by 9 bases and J by 0 bases, with 32 bases between the two germline ends. The germline V gene has CDR1 LGHNA and CDR2 YSLEER. As DNA, the CDR3 is TGCGCCAGAACCCGGGGGCCTAGCGGATATAAACCACCGTACCAAGAGACCCAGTACTTC. Its translation: CARTRGPSGYKPPYQETQYF.

The V and J genes are TRBV27 and TRBJ2-7; no clear D. Trimming removed 10 bases from V and 0 bases from J, with 16 bases in between. The CDR3 runs to 14 residues. Germline loops: CDR1 MNHEY, CDR2 SMNVEV (reference sequence). CDR3 sequence (DNA): TGTGCCACCTCAACCAGGCAGAGCTCCTACGAGCAGTACTTC. As protein: CATSTRQSSYEQYF.

The V and J genes are TRBV10-3 and TRBJ1-5, with D perhaps TRBD1 (6 bases). V gave up 6 bases and J gave up 3 bases, with 15 bases separating them. This CDR3 comprises 15 residues. CDR1 is ENHRY and CDR2 is SYGVKD in the germline V gene. The CDR3 sequence: CAISTRGPTNQPQHF. For the CDR3, the DNA is TGTGCCATCAGCACCAGGGGCCCCACCAATCAGCCCCAGCATTTT.